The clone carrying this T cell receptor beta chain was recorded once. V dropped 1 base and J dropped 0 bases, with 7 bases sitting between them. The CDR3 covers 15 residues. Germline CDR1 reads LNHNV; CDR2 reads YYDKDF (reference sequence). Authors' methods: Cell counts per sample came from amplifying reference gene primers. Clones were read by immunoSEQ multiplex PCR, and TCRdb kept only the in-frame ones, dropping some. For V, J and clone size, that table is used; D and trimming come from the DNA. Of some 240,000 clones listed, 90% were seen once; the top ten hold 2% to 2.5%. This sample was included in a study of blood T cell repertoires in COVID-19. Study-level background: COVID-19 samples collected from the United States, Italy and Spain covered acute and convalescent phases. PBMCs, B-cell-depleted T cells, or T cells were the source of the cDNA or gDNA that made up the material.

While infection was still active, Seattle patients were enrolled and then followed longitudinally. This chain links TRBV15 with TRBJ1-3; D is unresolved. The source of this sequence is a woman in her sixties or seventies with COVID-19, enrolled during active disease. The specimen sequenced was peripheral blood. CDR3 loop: CATSRVRNSGNTIYF. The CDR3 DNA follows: TGTGCCACCAGCAGAGTCAGGAACTCTGGAAACACCATATATTTT.